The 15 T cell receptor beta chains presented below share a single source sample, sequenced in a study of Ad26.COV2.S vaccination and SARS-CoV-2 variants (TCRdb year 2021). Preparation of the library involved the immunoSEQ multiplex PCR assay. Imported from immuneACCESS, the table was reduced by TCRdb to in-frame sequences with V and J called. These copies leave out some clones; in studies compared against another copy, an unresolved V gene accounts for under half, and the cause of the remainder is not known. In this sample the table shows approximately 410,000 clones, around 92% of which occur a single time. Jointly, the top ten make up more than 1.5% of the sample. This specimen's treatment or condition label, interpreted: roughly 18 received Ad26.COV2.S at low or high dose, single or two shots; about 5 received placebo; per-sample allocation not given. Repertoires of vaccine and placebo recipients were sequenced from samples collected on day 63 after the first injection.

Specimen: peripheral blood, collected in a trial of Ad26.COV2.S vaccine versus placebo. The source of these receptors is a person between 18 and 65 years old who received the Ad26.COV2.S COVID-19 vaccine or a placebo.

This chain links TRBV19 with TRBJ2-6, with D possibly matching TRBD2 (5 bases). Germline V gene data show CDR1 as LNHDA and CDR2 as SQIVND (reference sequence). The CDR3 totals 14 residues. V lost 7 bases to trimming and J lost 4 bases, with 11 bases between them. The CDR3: CASMQPGGANVLTF. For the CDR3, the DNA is TGTGCCAGTATGCAGCCGGGAGGGGCCAACGTCCTGACTTTC.

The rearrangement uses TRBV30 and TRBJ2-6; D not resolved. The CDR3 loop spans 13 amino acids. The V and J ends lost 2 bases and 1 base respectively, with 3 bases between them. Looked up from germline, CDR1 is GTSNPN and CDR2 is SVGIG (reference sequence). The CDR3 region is CAWSKSGANVLTF. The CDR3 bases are TGTGCCTGGAGTAAGTCTGGGGCCAACGTCCTGACTTTC.

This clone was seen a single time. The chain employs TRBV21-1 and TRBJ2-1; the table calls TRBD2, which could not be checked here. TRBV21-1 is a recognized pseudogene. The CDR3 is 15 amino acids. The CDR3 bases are TGTGCCAACCTTTCCAGCCAGCGGGGCCAAAATGAGCAGTTCTTC. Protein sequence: CANLSSQRGQNEQFF.

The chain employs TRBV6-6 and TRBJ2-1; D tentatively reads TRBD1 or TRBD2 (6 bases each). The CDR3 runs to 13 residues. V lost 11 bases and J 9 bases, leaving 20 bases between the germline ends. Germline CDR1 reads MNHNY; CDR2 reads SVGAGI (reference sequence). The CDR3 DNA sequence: TGTGCCCGTTCGGAGGGGGGACATGGTGAGCAGTTCTTC. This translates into CARSEGGHGEQFF.

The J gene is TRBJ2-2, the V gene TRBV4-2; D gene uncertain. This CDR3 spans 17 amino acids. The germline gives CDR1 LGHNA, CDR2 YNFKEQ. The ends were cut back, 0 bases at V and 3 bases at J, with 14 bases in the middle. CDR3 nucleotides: TGTGCCAGCAGCCAAGATTTTTTGTCAACGGACACCGGGGAGCTGTTTTTT. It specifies CASSQDFLSTDTGELFF.

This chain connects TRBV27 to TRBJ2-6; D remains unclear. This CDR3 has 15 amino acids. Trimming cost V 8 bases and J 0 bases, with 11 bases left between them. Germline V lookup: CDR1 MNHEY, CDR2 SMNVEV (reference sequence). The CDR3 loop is CASSSFNSGANVLTF. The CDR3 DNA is TGTGCCAGCTCGTCCTTCAACTCTGGGGCCAACGTCCTGACTTTC. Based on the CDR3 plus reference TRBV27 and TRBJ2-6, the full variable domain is EAQVTQNPRYLITVTGKKLTVTCSQNMNHEYMSWYRQDPGLGLRQIYYSMNVEVTDKGDVPEGYKVSRKEKRNFPLILESPSPNQTSLYFCASSSFNSGANVLTFGAGSRLTVL.

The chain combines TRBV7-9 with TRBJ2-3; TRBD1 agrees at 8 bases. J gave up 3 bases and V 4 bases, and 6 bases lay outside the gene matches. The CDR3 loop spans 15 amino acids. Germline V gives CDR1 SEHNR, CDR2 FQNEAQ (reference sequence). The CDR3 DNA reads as TGTGCCAGCAGCTCGACAGGGGCCGTTACAGATACGCAGTATTTT. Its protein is CASSSTGAVTDTQYF.

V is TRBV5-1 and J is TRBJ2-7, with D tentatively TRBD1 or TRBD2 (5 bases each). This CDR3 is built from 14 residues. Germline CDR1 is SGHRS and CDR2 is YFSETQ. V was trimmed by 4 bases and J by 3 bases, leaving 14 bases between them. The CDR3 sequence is CASSIGAGIYEQYF. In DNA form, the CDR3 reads TGCGCCAGCAGCATAGGGGCCGGGATCTACGAGCAGTACTTC.

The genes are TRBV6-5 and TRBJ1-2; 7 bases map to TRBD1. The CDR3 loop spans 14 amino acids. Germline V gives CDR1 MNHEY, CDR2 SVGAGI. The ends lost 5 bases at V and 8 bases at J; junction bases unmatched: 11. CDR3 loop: CASSPTGVRQGYTF. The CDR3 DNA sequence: TGTGCCAGCAGTCCCACAGGGGTTCGTCAGGGCTACACCTTC.

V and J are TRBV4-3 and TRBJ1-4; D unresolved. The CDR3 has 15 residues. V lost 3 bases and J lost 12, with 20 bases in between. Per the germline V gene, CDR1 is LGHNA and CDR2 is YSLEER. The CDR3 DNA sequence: TGCGCCAGCAGCCAGGTGGGCCGGGTTGATGGGGAACTGTTTTTT. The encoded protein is CASSQVGRVDGELFF.

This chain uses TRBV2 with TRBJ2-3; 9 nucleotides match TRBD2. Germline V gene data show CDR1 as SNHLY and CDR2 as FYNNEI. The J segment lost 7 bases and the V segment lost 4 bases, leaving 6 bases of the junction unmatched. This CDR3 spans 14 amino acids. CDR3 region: CASSVGLAMNTQYF. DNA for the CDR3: TGTGCCAGCAGTGTGGGACTAGCCATGAATACGCAGTATTTT.

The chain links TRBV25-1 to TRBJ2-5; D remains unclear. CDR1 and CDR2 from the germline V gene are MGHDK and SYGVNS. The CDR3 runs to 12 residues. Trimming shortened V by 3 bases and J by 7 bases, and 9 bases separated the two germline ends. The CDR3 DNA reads TGTGCCAGCAGTGATCTAGTCTTGACCCAGTACTTC. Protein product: CASSDLVLTQYF.

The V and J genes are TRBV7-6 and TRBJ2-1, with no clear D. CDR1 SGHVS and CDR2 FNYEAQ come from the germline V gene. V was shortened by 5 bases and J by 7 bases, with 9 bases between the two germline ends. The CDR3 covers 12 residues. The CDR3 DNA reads TGTGCCAGCAGCCCCGCGAGGAATGAGCAGTTCTTC. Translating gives CASSPARNEQFF. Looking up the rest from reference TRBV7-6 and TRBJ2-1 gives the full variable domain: GAGVSQSPRYKVTKRGQDVALRCDPISGHVSLYWYRQALGQGPEFLTYFNYEAQQDKSGLPNDRFSAERPEGSISTLTIQRTEQRDSAMYRCASSPARNEQFFGPGTRLTVL.

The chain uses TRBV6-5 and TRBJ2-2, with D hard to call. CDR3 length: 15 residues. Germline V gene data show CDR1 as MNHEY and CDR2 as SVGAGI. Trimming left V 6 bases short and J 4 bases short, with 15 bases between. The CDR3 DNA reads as TGTGCCAGCAGCCAGGATCGCGCGTTCACCGGGGAGCTGTTTTTT. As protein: CASSQDRAFTGELFF.

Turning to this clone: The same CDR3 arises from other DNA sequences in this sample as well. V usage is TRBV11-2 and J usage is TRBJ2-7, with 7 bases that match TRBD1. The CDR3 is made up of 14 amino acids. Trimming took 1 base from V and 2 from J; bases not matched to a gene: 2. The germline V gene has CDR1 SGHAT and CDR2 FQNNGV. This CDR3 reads CASSLGQGAYEQYF. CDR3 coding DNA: TGTGCCAGCAGCTTAGGGCAGGGGGCCTACGAGCAGTACTTC.